The 29 T cell receptor beta chains given below trace back to one sample, sequenced in a study of shared clonotypes between healthy human individuals. Sequencing used immunoSEQ multiplex PCR; TCRdb keeps in-frame clones, though not all of them. Of 2 million or so clones listed, approximately 94% are singletons. Selected positively for CCR7 and CD45RO-negative, naive CD8 cells excluded terminally differentiated effector memory CD45RA+ cells. The sample consisted of naive CD8+ T cells sorted from blood. The receptors stem from a man younger than 35 in good health.

The chain joins TRBV18 to TRBJ1-3; D gene ambiguous. There are 14 residues in the CDR3. V was shortened by 3 bases and J by 0 bases, with 6 bases between the two germline ends. The germline CDR1 and CDR2 sequences are KGHSH and LQKENI. The CDR3 coding sequence is TGTGCCAGCTCACCGGCGGACTCTGGAAACACCATATATTTT. Translated, it gives CASSPADSGNTIYF.

The V call is TRBV7-2, the J call TRBJ2-7; D tentatively reads TRBD1 or TRBD2 (5 bases each). This CDR3 is built from 18 residues. The V end lost 3 bases, the J end lost 1 base, and 22 bases lay between the germline ends. The germline gives CDR1 SGHTA, CDR2 FQGNSA. CDR3 in amino acids: CASSFEGKGVLGSYEQYF. The DNA of the CDR3 is TGTGCCAGCAGCTTCGAGGGGAAAGGGGTGTTAGGGTCCTACGAGCAGTACTTC.

The chain recombines TRBV19 with TRBJ2-4; 8 bases match TRBD2. CDR1 is LNHDA and CDR2 is SQIVND in the germline V gene (reference sequence). The CDR3 has 15 amino acids. V was pared by 7 bases and J by 8 bases, with 13 bases of the junction left unmatched. This CDR3 is CASTDNSGGNDIQYF. The CDR3 nucleotides read TGTGCCAGTACCGATAATTCGGGAGGGAATGACATTCAGTACTTC.

The chain joins TRBV9 to TRBJ1-6; TRBD1 might be the D (5 bases). CDR3 length: 12 amino acids. V was shortened by 1 base and J by 13 bases, with 9 bases between the two germline ends. Per germline, CDR1 SGDLS and CDR2 YYNGEE. The CDR3 protein is CASSVTGGPLHF. DNA for the CDR3: TGTGCCAGCAGCGTAACGGGGGGGCCCCTCCACTTT.

The rearrangement uses TRBV27 and TRBJ2-5; maybe TRBD1 (5 bases). Trimming shortened V by 6 bases and J by 4 bases, and 9 bases separated the two germline ends. CDR3 size: 12 residues. The germline V gene encodes CDR1 MNHEY and CDR2 SMNVEV (reference sequence). CDR3 residues: CASSPDIETQYF. Here the CDR3 DNA reads TGTGCCAGCAGCCCGGACATAGAGACCCAGTACTTC.

As regards this clone: Different DNA sequences within this sample yield the same CDR3. The chain joins TRBV7-6 to TRBJ2-3, with D uncertain. CDR3 length: 14 residues. Germline V gene lookup returns CDR1 SGHVS and CDR2 FNYEAQ. Trimming cost V 0 bases and J 2 bases, with 6 bases left between them. Written as DNA, the CDR3 is TGTGCCAGCAGCTTAGCAGTATTCACAGATACGCAGTATTTT. This sequence encodes CASSLAVFTDTQYF.

This chain joins TRBV11-3 and TRBJ2-1; 11 bases line up with TRBD1. V was pared by 3 bases and J by 8 bases, with 0 bases of the junction left unmatched. CDR1 and CDR2 (germline): SGHNT, YENEEA. The length of the CDR3 is 13 residues. This CDR3 reads CASSLDRGHEQFF. In nucleotides, the CDR3 is TGTGCCAGCAGCTTGGACAGGGGGCATGAGCAGTTCTTC. Complete variable domain (other parts from reference TRBV11-3 and TRBJ2-1): EAGVVQSPRYKIIEKKQPVAFWCNPISGHNTLYWYLQNLGQGPELLIRYENEEAVDDSQLPKDRFSAERLKGVDSTLKIQPAELGDSAVYLCASSLDRGHEQFFGPGTRLTVL.

The rearrangement joins TRBV9 to TRBJ1-1; 9 nucleotides agree with TRBD1. This CDR3 has 14 amino acids. The J segment lost 0 bases and the V segment lost 3 bases, leaving 0 bases of the junction unmatched. Germline V gives CDR1 SGDLS, CDR2 YYNGEE. CDR3 sequence: CASSGDRVNTEAFF. The CDR3 DNA sequence: TGTGCCAGCAGCGGGGACAGGGTGAACACTGAAGCTTTCTTT.

The chain is built from TRBV5-6 and TRBJ2-6, with D hard to call. Germline assignment: CDR1 SGHDT and CDR2 YYEEEE. The CDR3 sequence is 14 residues long. With 2 bases removed from V and 0 bases from J, the gap between germline ends came to 3 bases. The CDR3 DNA is TGTGCCAGCAGCTTTTCCTCTGGGGCCAACGTCCTGACTTTC. This translates into CASSFSSGANVLTF.

The rearrangement joins TRBV30 to TRBJ2-7, with D possibly being TRBD1 (5 bases). This CDR3 is 13 amino acids long. Germline CDR1 GTSNPN, CDR2 SVGIG (reference sequence). Trimming shortened V by 8 bases and J by 0 bases, and 14 bases separated the two germline ends. The chain's CDR3 is CAITTDPSYEQYF. CDR3 nucleotide sequence: TGTGCCATCACGACAGATCCCTCCTACGAGCAGTACTTC.

The chain carries TRBV10-2 and TRBJ1-2; maybe TRBD1 (5 bases). Trimming took off 6 bases at V and 8 bases at J, with 19 bases between the two ends. Germline CDR1 is WSHSY and CDR2 is SAAADI. CDR3 length equals 14 residues. In nucleotides, the CDR3 is TGCGCCAGCAGAGGGCAGGGAACTCCCTCGGGCTACACCTTC. The encoded protein is CASRGQGTPSGYTF.

The sample holds one count of this clone. V gene TRBV27 combines with J gene TRBJ2-3; D possibly matches TRBD1 or TRBD2 (6 bases each). CDR3 size: 15 residues. The germline V and J ends were trimmed by 5 bases and 7 bases, with 19 bases remaining between them. CDR1 and CDR2 from the germline V gene are MNHEY and SMNVEV (reference sequence). The CDR3 loop reads CASSGGDKPAYTQYF. Here the CDR3 DNA reads TGTGCCAGCAGTGGCGGGGACAAACCTGCTTATACGCAGTATTTT.

The V gene is TRBV2, the J gene TRBJ1-5, with 7 bases matching TRBD1. The CDR3 is 16 amino acids. Unmatched junction bases numbered 6, after V lost 4 bases and J lost 0 bases. Germline V CDR1 and CDR2: SNHLY, FYNNEI. This CDR3 reads CASSGDSQYSNQPQHF. CDR3 bases: TGTGCCAGCAGTGGGGACAGCCAGTATAGCAATCAGCCCCAGCATTTT.

The chain has TRBV7-9 and TRBJ1-2; 9 bases align to TRBD1. CDR1 is SEHNR and CDR2 is FQNEAQ in the germline V gene (reference sequence). Trimming at V came to 2 bases and at J to 6 bases, leaving 16 bases not matched to a gene. The CDR3 totals 18 residues. The CDR3 sequence is CASSLSREARQGGHGYTF. DNA of the CDR3: TGTGCCAGCAGCTTATCCCGAGAAGCTAGACAGGGGGGACATGGCTACACCTTC.

V and J are TRBV5-5 and TRBJ1-5; D ambiguous. Per germline, CDR1 SGHKS and CDR2 YYEKEE (reference sequence). With 1 base removed from V and 0 bases from J, the gap between germline ends came to 20 bases. The CDR3 loop spans 19 amino acids. DNA of the CDR3: TGTGCCAGCAGCTTGCGAGGTGTTGTGATGGATAATAGCAATCAGCCCCAGCATTTT. It is translated as CASSLRGVVMDNSNQPQHF.

As to this clone: Other nucleotide sequences from this sample produce the same CDR3. The chain uses TRBV7-9 and TRBJ2-7; TRBD2 might be the D (5 bases). V gave up 2 bases and J gave up 2 bases, with 7 bases separating them. The CDR3 runs to 13 residues. The germline V gene encodes CDR1 SEHNR and CDR2 FQNEAQ (reference sequence). CDR3 sequence (DNA): TGTGCCAGCAGCTTAAGTAGCGCCTACGAGCAGTACTTC. Amino acid sequence: CASSLSSAYEQYF.

The rearrangement links TRBV7-8 to TRBJ2-1; TRBD2 aligns across 8 bases. The ends lost 3 bases at V and 7 bases at J; junction bases unmatched: 11. The CDR3 spans 16 residues. The germline gives CDR1 SGHVS, CDR2 FQNEAQ. CDR3 nucleotide sequence: TGTGCCAGCAGCTTGAGTCGAGCGGGGGACTATAATGAGCAGTTCTTC. As protein: CASSLSRAGDYNEQFF.

The genes are TRBV19 and TRBJ2-6, with D uncertain. V dropped 5 bases and J dropped 0 bases, with 14 bases sitting between them. The germline gives CDR1 LNHDA, CDR2 SQIVND (reference sequence). This CDR3 spans 17 amino acids. The DNA of the CDR3 is TGTGCCAGTAGTGGCCCGCCAGTGGTCTCTGGGGCCAACGTCCTGACTTTC. Translating gives CASSGPPVVSGANVLTF.

The chain combines TRBV15 with TRBJ1-2; possible D gene TRBD1, 5 bases. The CDR3 runs to 13 residues. Germline V lookup: CDR1 LNHNV, CDR2 YYDKDF (reference sequence). V was shortened by 5 bases and J by 4 bases, with 11 bases between the two germline ends. This CDR3 is CATSEGISYGYTF. The CDR3 coding sequence is TGTGCCACCAGCGAGGGGATTAGCTATGGCTACACCTTC. The whole variable domain, filled in from reference TRBV15 and TRBJ1-2, reads DAMVIQNPRYQVTQFGKPVTLSCSQTLNHNVMYWYQQKSSQAPKLLFHYYDKDFNNEADTPDNFQSRRPNTSFCFLDIRSPGLGDTAMYLCATSEGISYGYTFGSGTRLTVV.

The chain has TRBV6-5 and TRBJ2-1, with D unclear. V gave up 2 bases and J gave up 4 bases, with 6 bases separating them. Germline V gene lookup returns CDR1 MNHEY and CDR2 SVGAGI. The CDR3 contains 13 residues. The CDR3 region is CASSYKVYNEQFF. The CDR3 DNA follows: TGTGCCAGCAGTTACAAGGTATACAATGAGCAGTTCTTC.

In the case of this clone: Other DNA sequences within the sample encode an identical CDR3. V is TRBV29-1 and J is TRBJ1-1, with D maybe TRBD1 (5 bases). Germline values: CDR1 SQVTM, CDR2 ANQGSEA. The germline V and J ends were trimmed by 7 bases and 1 base, with 7 bases remaining between them. CDR3 size: 11 residues. Written as DNA, the CDR3 is TGCAGCGCGCAGGGGAACACTGAAGCTTTCTTT. Translated: CSAQGNTEAFF.

The J gene is TRBJ1-2, the V gene TRBV7-9; 12 bases are a match to TRBD1. This CDR3 comprises 15 residues. V shed 5 bases and J 4 bases; nucleotides not matched to a gene: 5. Germline V gives CDR1 SEHNR, CDR2 FQNEAQ (reference sequence). The CDR3 protein is CASSPGQGAGYGYTF. The CDR3 DNA follows: TGTGCCAGCAGCCCGGGACAGGGGGCGGGCTATGGCTACACCTTC. Supplemented by reference TRBV7-9 and TRBJ1-2, the full variable domain reads DTGVSQNPRHKITKRGQNVTFRCDPISEHNRLYWYRQTLGQGPEFLTYFQNEAQLEKSRLLSDRFSAERPKGSFSTLEIQRTEQGDSAMYLCASSPGQGAGYGYTFGSGTRLTVV.

Note on this clone: Different DNA sequences within this sample yield the same CDR3. The CDR3 DNA is TGTGCCAGCAGTGAAGTTACGGGGAACACAGATACGCAGTATTTT. Protein product: CASSEVTGNTDTQYF. The rearrangement uses TRBV6-1 and TRBJ2-3, with D tentatively TRBD2 (5 bases). This CDR3 is built from 15 residues. CDR1 and CDR2 (germline): MNHNS, SASEGT. Deletions cut 1 base from V and 2 bases from J, with 10 bases between.

The chain combines TRBV4-1 with TRBJ1-2; 10 bases align to TRBD1. The V and J ends lost 2 bases and 6 bases, in that order; junction bases with no gene match: 9. Germline-derived CDR1 and CDR2 are MGHRA and YSYEKL. CDR3 length: 16 residues. Written as DNA, the CDR3 is TGCGCCAGCAGCCAAAAAGGACAGGGGGGGGATCATGGCTACACCTTC. Protein product: CASSQKGQGGDHGYTF.

This clone was observed once. The CDR3 DNA follows: TGTGCCAGCAGCCCGACAGGGGCCACTGAAGCTTTCTTT. Its translation: CASSPTGATEAFF. The chain combines TRBV11-3 with TRBJ1-1; 8 nucleotides line up with TRBD1. This CDR3 region has 13 residues. V trimming: 5 bases; J trimming: 4 bases; junction bases outside the gene matches: 3. Germline CDR1 reads SGHNT; CDR2 reads YENEEA.

The rearrangement links TRBV7-8 to TRBJ2-3; 10 positions match TRBD2. The V segment lost 4 bases and the J segment 6 bases; nucleotides outside the gene matches: 13. The CDR3 length is 17 residues. Germline CDR1 reads SGHVS; CDR2 reads FQNEAQ. CDR3 sequence reads: CASSYGPSGGAWDTQYF. CDR3 nucleotides: TGTGCCAGCAGCTACGGGCCCAGCGGGGGGGCCTGGGATACGCAGTATTTT.

In regard to this clone: The identical CDR3 is also encoded by other nucleotide sequences in the sample. The chain has TRBV11-2 and TRBJ2-7; 9 positions match TRBD1. The CDR3 is 15 residues long. Germline V gene data show CDR1 as SGHAT and CDR2 as FQNNGV. V trimming: 1 base; J trimming: 4 bases; junction bases outside the gene matches: 5. CDR3 in DNA: TGTGCCAGCAGCTTAGCACAGGGGGCTTCGTACGAGCAGTACTTC. This translates into CASSLAQGASYEQYF.

A note on this clone: Other DNA sequences from this sample encode an identical CDR3 as well. The V and J genes are TRBV20-1 and TRBJ2-7; D gene unclear. Between the trimmed V and J ends, which lost 3 bases and 3 bases, there was a span of 6 bases. The germline V gene has CDR1 DFQATT and CDR2 SNEGSKA (reference sequence). The CDR3 runs to 11 residues. CDR3 in amino acids: CSARSSYEQYF. The CDR3 DNA sequence: TGCAGTGCTAGGAGTAGCTACGAGCAGTACTTC.

The rearrangement joins TRBV7-6 to TRBJ1-4; no firm D call. The V gene's germline CDR1 is SGHVS and CDR2 FNYEAQ. The CDR3 covers 12 residues. Trimming shortened V by 5 bases and J by 8 bases, and 9 bases separated the two germline ends. As DNA, the CDR3 is TGTGCCAGCAGCCCCTGGGGAGAAAAACTGTTTTTT. This encodes CASSPWGEKLFF. Together with reference TRBV7-6 and TRBJ1-4, the CDR3 gives the full variable domain: GAGVSQSPRYKVTKRGQDVALRCDPISGHVSLYWYRQALGQGPEFLTYFNYEAQQDKSGLPNDRFSAERPEGSISTLTIQRTEQRDSAMYRCASSPWGEKLFFGSGTQLSVL.